The 18 T cell receptor beta chains below all came from one sample that was sequenced in a study of graft-versus-host responses after intestinal transplantation. TCRdb's copy holds only in-frame clones and misses some; the assay was immunoSEQ multiplex PCR. The sample contains tens of thousands of clones, more than 85% of which appear only once. Which antigens these TCRs recognize remains unknown. The sequenced sample was unstimulated CD8+ T cells sorted from spleen or lymph node cells, obtained before transplant. The source is a human donor who was the organ donor for an intestinal transplant.

The chain is built from TRBV6-5 and TRBJ2-1; no clear D. There are 12 residues in the CDR3. Germline CDR1 reads MNHEY; CDR2 reads SVGAGI. Trimming pared 2 bases from V and 7 bases from J, leaving 6 bases between. CDR3 residues: CASSYGGNEQFF. CDR3 nucleotides: TGTGCCAGCAGTTACGGTGGGAATGAGCAGTTCTTC.

This clone has just a few counts. The V gene is TRBV11-2, the J gene TRBJ1-3; D gene uncertain. The V end lost 6 bases, the J end lost 4 bases, and 7 bases lay between the germline ends. The germline V gene has CDR1 SGHAT and CDR2 FQNNGV. The CDR3 length is 12 residues. The CDR3 DNA is TGTGCCAGCAGTTTACGGGGAAACACCATATATTTT. This translates into CASSLRGNTIYF.

V and J are TRBV10-3 and TRBJ2-1; 16 bases are shared with TRBD2. The V gene end was trimmed by 0 bases and the J gene end by 9 bases; junction bases not matched to a gene: 2. CDR1 and CDR2 from the germline V gene are ENHRY and SYGVKD. The CDR3 is 16 amino acids. The CDR3 region is CAISESGLAGGVEQFF. CDR3 nucleotides: TGTGCCATCAGTGAGTCGGGACTAGCGGGAGGGGTTGAGCAGTTCTTC.

V usage is TRBV4-3 and J usage is TRBJ1-5, with no clear D. Trimming took off 1 base at V and 6 bases at J, with 19 bases between the two ends. Germline V gene lookup returns CDR1 LGHNA and CDR2 YSLEER. CDR3 size: 17 residues. The CDR3 nucleotides read TGCGCCAGCAGCCAAGTGGAACGGACGCGGCTTCTTCAGCCCCAGCATTTT. It is translated as CASSQVERTRLLQPQHF.

The V gene is TRBV27, the J gene TRBJ1-1; TRBD1 matches 7 bases. Germline trimming cut 0 bases from V and 8 bases from J; bases unmatched to any gene: 3. This CDR3 has 13 amino acids. CDR1 and CDR2 from the germline V gene are MNHEY and SMNVEV (reference sequence). The CDR3 spells CASSLSGQREAFF. CDR3 DNA sequence: TGTGCCAGCAGTTTATCGGGACAGAGGGAAGCTTTCTTT.

The rearrangement uses TRBV6-5 and TRBJ2-1; 7 bases line up with TRBD1. This CDR3 spans 14 amino acids. Trimming took 6 bases from V and 9 from J; bases not matched to a gene: 11. The germline V gene has CDR1 MNHEY and CDR2 SVGAGI. This chain's CDR3 is CASRYRGGAGEQFF. CDR3 in DNA: TGTGCCAGCAGGTACAGAGGGGGCGCAGGTGAGCAGTTCTTC.

The V and J genes are TRBV6-5 and TRBJ1-2; no clear D. Germline CDR1 reads MNHEY; CDR2 reads SVGAGI. This CDR3 contains 13 residues. Trimming pared 2 bases from V and 4 bases from J, leaving 8 bases between. Here the CDR3 DNA reads TGTGCCAGCAGTTACCAATACCTCTATGGCTACACCTTC. Translation gives CASSYQYLYGYTF.

The rearrangement joins TRBV5-4 to TRBJ2-7, with 8 positions matching TRBD1. J was trimmed by 3 bases and V by 4 bases; bases with no gene match: 21. The CDR3 sequence is 19 residues long. Germline V lookup: CDR1 SGHNT, CDR2 YYREEE (reference sequence). The CDR3 DNA is TGTGCCAGCAGCCCCCTCCGGGACAGGAAACCTTCGAGAGTCTACGAGCAGTACTTC. This sequence encodes CASSPLRDRKPSRVYEQYF.

The chain recombines TRBV15 with TRBJ2-1, with TRBD2 matching 13 bases. Trimming removed 0 bases from V and 9 bases from J; junction bases left unmatched: 8. The CDR3 is 17 amino acids. Per germline, CDR1 LNHNV and CDR2 YYDKDF (reference sequence). In nucleotides, the CDR3 is TGTGCCACCAGCAGAGATCTAACTAGCGGGAGGGGCGGTGAGCAGTTCTTC. Translating gives CATSRDLTSGRGGEQFF.

This clone was observed once. The rearrangement links TRBV18 to TRBJ2-5; TRBD1 aligns across 7 bases. After removal of 5 bases from V and 0 bases from J, the junction contained 3 bases not matched to a gene. Germline CDR1 reads KGHSH; CDR2 reads LQKENI. There are 14 residues in the CDR3. As DNA, the CDR3 is TGTGCCAGCTCAAAGGGACAGAACCAAGAGACCCAGTACTTC. Its translation is CASSKGQNQETQYF.

The chain links TRBV20-1 to TRBJ2-7; D ambiguous. Trimming removed 3 bases at V and 10 bases at J, with 7 bases between. This CDR3 is built from 9 residues. Germline V lookup: CDR1 DFQATT, CDR2 SNEGSKA (reference sequence). In DNA form, the CDR3 reads TGCAGTGCTAGTGATAGACAGTACTTC. Residues: CSASDRQYF.

The chain links TRBV7-9 to TRBJ2-7, with TRBD2 as a possible D gene (5 bases). Trimming stripped 1 base from V and 1 base from J, with 14 bases between. CDR3 size: 16 residues. Germline V CDR1 and CDR2: SEHNR, FQNEAQ (reference sequence). The CDR3 protein is CASSLESGWLSYEQYF. CDR3 coding DNA: TGTGCCAGCAGCTTAGAGTCGGGGTGGTTATCCTACGAGCAGTACTTC.

The gene calls are TRBV2 and TRBJ2-7; perhaps TRBD2 as D (6 bases). The germline V and J ends were trimmed by 5 bases and 0 bases, with 8 bases remaining between them. Germline V gene data show CDR1 as SNHLY and CDR2 as FYNNEI. The CDR3 has 13 residues. CDR3 DNA sequence: TGTGCCAGCAGTACGGGAGTCTCCTACGAGCAGTACTTC. This gives the protein CASSTGVSYEQYF.

The genes are TRBV5-5 and TRBJ2-7, with 7 positions matching TRBD2. Germline CDR1 is SGHKS and CDR2 is YYEKEE (reference sequence). V was pared by 4 bases and J by 5 bases, with 3 bases of the junction left unmatched. The CDR3 spans 12 residues. The CDR3 nucleotides are TGTGCCAGCAGCCAGGGAGGGAACGAGCAGTACTTC. This encodes CASSQGGNEQYF.

V is TRBV2 and J is TRBJ2-7, with TRBD2 matching 7 bases. The germline V gene encodes CDR1 SNHLY and CDR2 FYNNEI. The V and J ends lost 7 bases and 2 bases, in that order; junction bases with no gene match: 14. The CDR3 length is 16 residues. CDR3 in DNA: TGTGCCAGCATCCCAAGTAGGCGGGAGAGTCCCTACGAGCAGTACTTC. Translating gives CASIPSRRESPYEQYF.

V and J are TRBV9 and TRBJ2-2, with D possibly matching TRBD1 (6 bases). Trimming pared 3 bases from V and 3 bases from J, leaving 18 bases between. Germline CDR1 and CDR2: SGDLS and YYNGEE. This CDR3 region has 17 residues. The CDR3 spells CASSAGPLGGDTGELFF. In DNA form, the CDR3 reads TGTGCCAGCAGCGCCGGACCCCTAGGGGGAGACACCGGGGAGCTGTTTTTT.

The chain uses TRBV7-9 and TRBJ2-5; D is unclear. Trimming shortened V by 1 base and J by 1 base, and 7 bases separated the two germline ends. The CDR3 spans 14 residues. Per germline, CDR1 SEHNR and CDR2 FQNEAQ (reference sequence). The CDR3 DNA reads TGTGCCAGCAGCTTAGAAAACTCCCAAGAGACCCAGTACTTC. Its translation is CASSLENSQETQYF.

The V and J genes are TRBV6-6 and TRBJ2-1, with 7 positions matching TRBD2. This CDR3 region has 16 residues. Germline V lookup: CDR1 MNHNY, CDR2 SVGAGI (reference sequence). Trimming took 0 bases from V and 3 from J; bases not matched to a gene: 5. The CDR3 region is CASSYSSRGFYNEQFF. Written as DNA, the CDR3 is TGTGCCAGCAGTTACTCTTCGCGGGGGTTCTACAATGAGCAGTTCTTC.